This TCR beta chain was captured in a study of PD-1 blockade in mismatch repair-deficient tumors. Overall study: Enrolled about 2013-2016, patients had progressing, pretreated mismatch repair-deficient cancers of about a dozen types.

With respect to this clone: Its cognate antigen is unknown.

Some clones are missing from TCRdb's copy, which holds only in-frame ones; the method was immunoSEQ multiplex PCR. The sample carries around 51,000 clones, over 70% recorded once. Mismatch repair deficiency was confirmed in all patients, by PCR or immunohistochemistry. A few pembrolizumab responders had their TCRs sequenced. Regarding the study as a whole: Tumor-resident clones, often undetectable pretreatment in blood, expanded then contracted after pembrolizumab.

Looked up from germline, CDR1 is SEHNR and CDR2 is FQNEAQ (reference sequence). V lost 5 bases and J 4 bases, leaving 15 bases between the germline ends. There are 14 residues in the CDR3. This sequence originates from an adult with mismatch repair-deficient cancer. Sequences were derived from peripheral blood, sampled about 4.5 months after starting pembrolizumab. V is TRBV7-9 and J is TRBJ2-7; perhaps TRBD1 as D (6 bases). CDR3 DNA: TGTGCCAGCAGCATCACAGGGTTAGCGTACGAGCAGTACTTC. Its protein product is CASSITGLAYEQYF. The whole variable domain, filled in from reference TRBV7-9 and TRBJ2-7, reads DTGVSQNPRHKITKRGQNVTFRCDPISEHNRLYWYRQTLGQGPEFLTYFQNEAQLEKSRLLSDRFSAERPKGSFSTLEIQRTEQGDSAMYLCASSITGLAYEQYFGPGTRLTVT.